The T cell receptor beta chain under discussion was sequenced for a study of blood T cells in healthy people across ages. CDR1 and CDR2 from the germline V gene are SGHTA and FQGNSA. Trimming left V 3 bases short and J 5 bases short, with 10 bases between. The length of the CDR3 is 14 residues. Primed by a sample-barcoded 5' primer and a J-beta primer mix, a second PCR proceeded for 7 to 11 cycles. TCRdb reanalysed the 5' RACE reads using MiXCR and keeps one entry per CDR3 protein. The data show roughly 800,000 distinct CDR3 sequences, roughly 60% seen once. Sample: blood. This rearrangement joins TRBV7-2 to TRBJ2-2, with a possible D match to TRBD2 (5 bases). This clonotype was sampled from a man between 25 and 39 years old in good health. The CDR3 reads CASSLGARTGELFF. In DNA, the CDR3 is TGTGCCAGCAGCTTGGGAGCGAGAACCGGGGAGCTGTTTTTT.